Listed below are T cell receptor beta chains from one sample, sequenced in a study of beta chain features in type 1 diabetes. Sequencing used immunoSEQ multiplex PCR; TCRdb keeps in-frame clones, though not all of them. The data contain 310,000 or so clones, 7% to 10% of them seen just once; the ten biggest clones take up around 1%. The specimen sequenced was central memory CD4+ T cells from blood. The receptors stem from a man aged 25 to 40 with type 1 diabetes. CDR3s include the opening cysteine and the closing phenylalanine or tryptophan. The D gene is left open where the match is weak. Some rows have no size entry. The others give once, few or many, or a class for an expanded clone.

v_call	clone_size	j_call	d_call	cdr3_aa	cdr3_nt
TRBV4-3	-	TRBJ1-5	-	CASSQDLGPGPQHF	TGCGCCAGCAGCCAAGACCTTGGGCCCGGGCCCCAGCATTTT
TRBV7-2	-	TRBJ2-5	-	CASSYKSAGDQETQYF	TGTGCCAGCAGCTACAAATCGGCAGGGGACCAAGAGACCCAGTACTTC
TRBV30	-	TRBJ2-1	TRBD2	CAWSVRSGVYNEQFF	TGTGCCTGGAGTGTACGGAGCGGGGTCTACAATGAGCAGTTCTTC
TRBV30	-	TRBJ2-2	TRBD1	CAWGPGQGHTGELFF	TGTGCCTGGGGGCCGGGACAGGGCCACACCGGGGAGCTGTTTTTT
TRBV2	few	TRBJ2-7	-	CATKGEGTSYEQYF	TGTGCCACCAAAGGGGAGGGGACATCCTACGAGCAGTACTTC
TRBV10-3	many	TRBJ2-5	-	CATQRDTKETQYF	TGTGCCACTCAAAGGGACACTAAAGAGACCCAGTACTTC
TRBV7-9	-	TRBJ1-5	-	CASSLVGSLSPQHF	TGTGCCAGCAGCCTAGTCGGCTCCTTATCGCCCCAGCATTTT
TRBV7-9	many	TRBJ2-7	TRBD1	CASSLGFRTGGNEQYF	TGTGCCAGCAGCTTAGGTTTTCGGACAGGGGGCAACGAGCAGTACTTC
TRBV28	-	TRBJ1-1	-	CASSPQSLNTEAFF	TGTGCCAGCAGTCCCCAATCCCTGAACACTGAAGCTTTCTTT
TRBV2	many	TRBJ1-5	-	CASSDPVRPQHF	TGTGCCAGCAGTGACCCCGTTCGGCCCCAGCATTTT
TRBV9	-	TRBJ1-1	TRBD1	CASSPLGQGATEAFF	TGTGCCAGCAGCCCCCTGGGACAGGGTGCCACTGAAGCTTTCTTT
TRBV4-1	few	TRBJ2-7	TRBD2	CASSQEKRGGIHEQYF	TGCGCCAGCAGCCAAGAGAAGCGGGGGGGCATTCACGAGCAGTACTTC
TRBV7-2	few	TRBJ1-2	-	CASSHLTGGYTF	TGTGCCAGCAGCCACTTGACCGGCGGCTACACCTTC
TRBV2	-	TRBJ2-7	-	CASGWADKYEQYF	TGTGCCAGCGGATGGGCGGACAAGTACGAGCAGTACTTC
TRBV18	-	TRBJ1-1	-	CASSPRENTEAFF	TGTGCCAGCTCACCACGGGAAAACACTGAAGCTTTCTTT
TRBV7-2	-	TRBJ2-7	TRBD1	CASSLDRGSYEQYF	TGTGCCAGCAGCCTGGACAGGGGGTCCTACGAGCAGTACTTC
TRBV30	few	TRBJ2-3	TRBD2	CAWTAGGPDTQYF	TGTGCCTGGACAGCGGGGGGGCCAGATACGCAGTATTTT
TRBV25-1	few	TRBJ2-3	-	CASKVGGLTDTQYF	TGTGCCAGCAAGGTCGGGGGACTCACAGATACGCAGTATTTT
TRBV4-1	-	TRBJ2-1	TRBD1	CASSQWTGANEQFF	TGCGCCAGCAGCCAATGGACAGGGGCGAATGAGCAGTTCTTC
TRBV18	few	TRBJ2-7	-	CASSPSPRSGVEQYF	TGTGCCAGCTCACCGTCCCCACGGTCGGGTGTCGAGCAGTACTTC
TRBV23-1	few	TRBJ1-6	-	CASYPRRVGSYNSPLHF	TGCGCCAGCTACCCTAGGAGGGTAGGATCCTATAATTCACCCCTCCACTTT
TRBV2	-	TRBJ2-5	-	CASSEARFGGETQYF	TGTGCCAGCAGTGAAGCTCGGTTTGGGGGAGAGACCCAGTACTTC
TRBV28	few	TRBJ1-2	TRBD1	CASSLGQGKGGYTF	TGTGCCAGCAGTTTGGGACAGGGGAAGGGTGGCTACACCTTC
TRBV15	-	TRBJ1-2	TRBD1	CATSRDKGQPHYGYTF	TGTGCCACCAGCAGAGATAAGGGACAGCCACACTATGGCTACACCTTC
TRBV2	many	TRBJ1-4	-	CASRYGWGYNEKLFF	TGTGCCAGCAGATATGGATGGGGGTATAATGAAAAACTGTTTTTT
TRBV9	-	TRBJ2-7	TRBD1	CASSSQGAYEQYF	TGTGCCAGCAGCTCACAGGGGGCCTACGAGCAGTACTTC
TRBV7-2	-	TRBJ1-2	TRBD1	CASRPTGGNYGYTF	TGTGCCAGCAGGCCAACAGGGGGCAACTATGGCTACACCTTC
TRBV5-1	few	TRBJ2-1	-	CASRADTYNEQFF	TGCGCCAGCAGAGCAGATACGTACAATGAGCAGTTCTTC
TRBV6-6	-	TRBJ2-2	TRBD2	CASRPQRGANTGELFF	TGTGCCAGCAGGCCCCAGCGGGGGGCCAACACCGGGGAGCTGTTTTTT
TRBV6-1	few	TRBJ2-5	TRBD2	CASSELAGGQGETQYF	TGTGCCAGCAGTGAACTAGCGGGGGGCCAAGGAGAGACCCAGTACTTC
TRBV7-9	-	TRBJ1-2	-	CASSHGDRPGYTF	TGTGCCAGCAGCCACGGAGACAGACCGGGCTACACCTTC
TRBV11-3	few	TRBJ2-5	-	CASSPRSNGGQETQYF	TGTGCCAGCAGCCCACGTTCCAACGGGGGTCAAGAGACCCAGTACTTC
TRBV9	-	TRBJ2-5	TRBD1	CASSGGQGNLGTQYF	TGTGCCAGCAGCGGGGGACAGGGTAATCTGGGGACCCAGTACTTC
TRBV7-9	-	TRBJ2-7	TRBD1	CASSLAGTGGAEQYF	TGTGCCAGCAGCTTAGCTGGGACAGGGGGAGCCGAGCAGTACTTC
TRBV30	few	TRBJ2-2	-	CAWRGVTTGELFF	TGTGCCTGGAGGGGTGTTACCACCGGGGAGCTGTTTTTT
TRBV7-2	few	TRBJ2-3	TRBD2	CASSPGGFSTDTQYF	TGTGCCAGCAGCCCGGGGGGGTTTAGCACAGATACGCAGTATTTT
TRBV21-1	many	TRBJ2-7	-	CASSKCERAGRVPEQYF	TGTGCCAGCAGCAAATGTGAGCGGGCAGGGAGGGTTCCCGAGCAGTACTTC
TRBV29-1	few	TRBJ2-2	TRBD1	CSVRDRGNTGELFF	TGCAGCGTCCGGGACAGGGGGAACACCGGGGAGCTGTTTTTT
TRBV4-1	-	TRBJ1-3	-	CASSDSSGNTIYF	TGCGCCAGCAGCGACAGCTCTGGAAACACCATATATTTT
TRBV5-1	few	TRBJ2-5	-	CASSLNLGGQETQYF	TGCGCCAGCAGCTTAAATCTGGGGGGACAAGAGACCCAGTACTTC